This is a list of T cell receptor beta chains from one sample in a study of blood T cell repertoires in COVID-19. Method: immunoSEQ multiplex PCR; TCRdb's copy keeps in-frame clones and lacks some. The table has about 210,000 clones, 86% seen once; the top ten hold 0.75% to 0.95%. The sample taken for sequencing was peripheral blood. These receptors originate from a woman aged 65 to 85 with acute or convalescent COVID-19. CDR3s include the opening cysteine and the closing phenylalanine or tryptophan. The D gene is left open where the match is weak. Only part of the rows carry a size: once, few, many, or a class if the clone is expanded.

j_gene	v_gene	abundance	d_gene	CDR3aa	CDR3nt
TRBJ1-1	TRBV2	.	.	CASSEGQGGSAAFF	TGTGCCAGCAGTGAGGGCCAGGGAGGATCAGCAGCTTTCTTT
TRBJ1-2	TRBV7-9	.	.	CASSLVSGLDGYTF	TGTGCCAGCAGCTTAGTTTCAGGGCTTGATGGCTACACCTTC
TRBJ1-3	TRBV7-2	.	TRBD1	CASSGTVGNTIYF	TGTGCCAGCAGCGGGACAGTCGGAAACACCATATATTTT
TRBJ1-2	TRBV6-4	.	TRBD1	CASSGQVAGVYGYTF	TGTGCCAGCAGCGGACAGGTGGCAGGCGTCTATGGCTACACCTTC
TRBJ2-7	TRBV5-6	.	TRBD1	CASSLGWTGVGEQYF	TGTGCCAGCAGCTTGGGATGGACAGGGGTGGGGGAGCAGTACTTC
TRBJ1-2	TRBV27	.	.	CASSLDGKGDYGYTF	TGTGCCAGCAGTTTAGATGGGAAGGGGGACTATGGCTACACCTTC
TRBJ1-6	TRBV19	once	.	CASKDAGRLNSPLHF	TGTGCCAGTAAAGATGCGGGGCGTCTTAATTCACCCCTCCACTTT
TRBJ2-5	TRBV6-6	.	TRBD1	CASSYTGQGSETQYF	TGTGCCAGCAGTTATACGGGACAGGGATCAGAGACCCAGTACTTC
TRBJ1-6	TRBV6-5	few	.	CASTGGTSPLHF	TGTGCCAGCACGGGGGGGACTTCACCCCTCCACTTT
TRBJ2-1	TRBV5-4	.	TRBD2	CASSLYGGVGEQFF	TGTGCCAGCAGCTTGTACGGGGGGGTGGGTGAGCAGTTCTTC
TRBJ1-1	TRBV10-3	.	TRBD1	CAISRTGEKAEAFF	TGTGCCATCAGTAGGACAGGGGAAAAGGCTGAAGCTTTCTTT
TRBJ2-2	TRBV19	once	TRBD2	CASRSSGRGAGELFF	TGTGCCAGTAGGTCTAGCGGGAGAGGGGCCGGGGAGCTGTTTTTT
TRBJ2-1	TRBV2	.	TRBD2	CASSAGLAGGLNEQFF	TGTGCCAGCAGTGCCGGACTAGCGGGGGGGCTCAATGAGCAGTTCTTC
TRBJ2-5	TRBV5-1	.	TRBD2	CASSSTSGRFETQYF	TGCGCCAGCAGCTCAACTAGCGGGAGGTTTGAGACCCAGTACTTC
TRBJ1-2	TRBV7-2	few	TRBD1	CASSLGTGSNYGYTF	TGTGCCAGCAGCTTAGGGACAGGGTCTAACTATGGCTACACCTTC
TRBJ2-7	TRBV7-2	.	.	CASSSLYEQYF	TGTGCCAGCAGCTCTCTTTACGAGCAGTACTTC
TRBJ1-3	TRBV3-1/TRBV3-2	.	.	CASSLRAGNTIYF	TGTGCCAGCAGTCTACGGGCTGGAAACACCATATATTTT
TRBJ2-3	TRBV4-1	.	TRBD2	CASSQDRSSGADTQYF	TGCGCCAGCAGCCAAGATAGAAGTAGCGGGGCAGATACGCAGTATTTT
TRBJ2-2	TRBV5-1	once	TRBD2	CASSPDAGLATGELFF	TGCGCCAGCAGCCCAGATGCAGGACTAGCGACCGGGGAGCTGTTTTTT
TRBJ2-5	TRBV7-9	.	TRBD2	CASSYPSGRAETQYF	TGTGCCAGCAGCTACCCTAGCGGGAGAGCAGAGACCCAGTACTTC
TRBJ2-7	TRBV27	.	TRBD2	CASSLRGLAVSYEQYF	TGTGCCAGCAGTTTACGTGGACTAGCGGTTTCCTACGAGCAGTACTTC
TRBJ1-4	TRBV5-4	.	TRBD1	CASSLDRGDDRKLFF	TGTGCCAGCAGCTTGGACAGGGGGGATGACAGAAAACTGTTTTTT
TRBJ1-1	TRBV9	.	TRBD1	CASSFVGTGGTEAFF	TGTGCCAGCAGCTTCGTGGGGACAGGGGGCACTGAAGCTTTCTTT
TRBJ2-7	TRBV5-1	.	.	CASSLGDRPWEQYF	TGCGCCAGCAGCTTGGGTGACAGACCTTGGGAGCAGTACTTC
TRBJ1-5	TRBV28	.	.	CASSLQGGFQPQHF	TGTGCCAGCAGTTTGCAAGGGGGATTTCAGCCCCAGCATTTT
TRBJ1-4	TRBV7-8	few	TRBD1	CASSPGLGQGGEKLFF	TGTGCCAGCAGCCCGGGTTTAGGACAGGGTGGGGAAAAACTGTTTTTT
TRBJ2-3	TRBV7-3	.	TRBD2	CASSPMTSGVTDTQYF	TGTGCCAGCAGCCCGATGACTAGCGGGGTCACAGATACGCAGTATTTT
TRBJ2-3	TRBV7-9	.	.	CASSPPGVSTDTQYF	TGTGCCAGCAGCCCACCCGGGGTTAGCACAGATACGCAGTATTTT
TRBJ2-7	TRBV7-6	.	.	CASSLADRIYEQYF	TGTGCCAGCAGCTTAGCGGACAGAATCTACGAGCAGTACTTC
TRBJ1-2	TRBV6-1	.	.	CASSARSLGQLNIRGYTF	TGTGCCAGCAGTGCCCGAAGTCTCGGACAGTTAAATATTCGGGGCTACACCTTC
TRBJ1-4	TRBV7-6	.	.	CASSLAPQRGTTNEKLFF	TGTGCCAGCAGCTTAGCTCCCCAGAGGGGGACAACTAATGAAAAACTGTTTTTT
TRBJ1-4	TRBV7-2	.	TRBD1	CASSLTGGAEKLFF	TGTGCCAGCAGCTTAACAGGGGGAGCTGAAAAACTGTTTTTT
TRBJ2-2	TRBV27	.	TRBD1	CASTRQGLNTGELFF	TGTGCCAGCACTCGACAGGGGCTGAACACCGGGGAGCTGTTTTTT
TRBJ1-2	TRBV4-3	.	TRBD1	CASSQVRGHGYTF	TGCGCCAGCAGCCAAGTAAGGGGGCATGGCTACACCTTC
TRBJ1-3	TRBV11-2	.	.	CASSSGQFSGNTIYF	TGTGCCAGCAGCTCAGGACAGTTTTCTGGAAACACCATATATTTT
TRBJ2-2	TRBV7-9	.	.	CASSLTEGSGELFF	TGTGCCAGCAGCCTGACGGAGGGGTCCGGGGAGCTGTTTTTT
TRBJ1-2	TRBV9	.	.	CASSVNPRGGFYGYTF	TGTGCCAGCAGCGTAAACCCCCGAGGGGGTTTTTATGGCTACACCTTC
TRBJ1-6	TRBV5-4	.	TRBD1	CASSHAGQGIDSPLHF	TGTGCCAGCAGCCACGCGGGACAGGGAATAGATTCACCCCTCCACTTT
TRBJ2-1	TRBV6-2/TRBV6-3	few	TRBD1	CASSRTGAYNEQFF	TGTGCCAGCAGTCGGACAGGGGCATACAATGAGCAGTTCTTC
TRBJ1-2	TRBV12-3/TRBV12-4	.	TRBD1	CASRPTGRYGYTF	TGTGCCAGCAGACCGACAGGGCGGTATGGCTACACCTTC
TRBJ2-1	TRBV7-8	.	TRBD1	CASSSGGQVDEQFF	TGTGCCAGCAGCTCCGGGGGACAGGTTGATGAGCAGTTCTTC
TRBJ2-5	TRBV5-1	.	TRBD2	CASSLAGLAGAGSQETQYF	TGCGCCAGCAGCTTGGCCGGACTAGCGGGGGCCGGATCCCAAGAGACCCAGTACTTC
TRBJ1-2	TRBV4-1	few	TRBD1	CASSQVAGTGRTTPYGYTF	TGCGCCAGCAGCCAAGTAGCCGGGACAGGGAGGACCACTCCCTATGGCTACACCTTC
TRBJ2-7	TRBV6-5	.	.	CAAKGRDEQYF	TGTGCCGCCAAGGGGCGCGACGAGCAGTACTTC
TRBJ2-7	TRBV5-4	.	TRBD2	CASSTNAGTSAPIYEQYF	TGTGCCAGCAGCACAAATGCCGGGACTAGCGCGCCTATCTACGAGCAGTACTTC